These 27 T cell receptor beta chains came from one sample sequenced in a study of shared clonotypes between healthy human individuals. Assay: immunoSEQ multiplex PCR; the TCRdb copy retains only in-frame clones and omits some. The sample yields about 1.1 million clones, roughly 80% seen once. The specimen was memory CD4+ T cells from PBMCs. As for subset: CD45RA-negative fraction. The receptors originated from a young man in good health. Some clones in this sample may be carry-over from other donors' samples.

This chain uses TRBV6-6 with TRBJ1-2; 8 bases map to TRBD1. With 4 bases clipped from V and 2 bases from J, the junction kept 3 bases outside the gene matches. Per the germline V gene, CDR1 is MNHNY and CDR2 is SVGAGI (reference sequence). This CDR3 has 14 residues. The CDR3 nucleotides read TGTGCCAGCAGTTCCGGACAGGGCAACTATGGCTACACCTTC. Translation gives CASSSGQGNYGYTF.

This clone was observed a handful of times. The V and J genes are TRBV13 and TRBJ2-1, with TRBD2 matching over 8 bases. The trim removed 5 bases at V and 6 bases at J, leaving 9 bases unmatched. This CDR3 is built from 15 residues. Germline V lookup: CDR1 PRHDT, CDR2 FYEKMQ (reference sequence). CDR3 sequence reads: CASSPRLAGPNEQFF. CDR3 nucleotides: TGTGCCAGCAGCCCTCGGCTAGCGGGCCCCAATGAGCAGTTCTTC.

Details on this clone: It differs at one base from a far larger clone, so likely a read error. The CDR3 spells CSVGRGGGSYEQYF. The CDR3 DNA reads TGCAGCGTTGGGCGAGGGGGAGGCTCCTACGAGCAGTACTTC. V usage is TRBV29-1 and J usage is TRBJ2-7; TRBD1 or TRBD2 may be the D gene (6 bases each). Germline V CDR1 and CDR2: SQVTM, ANQGSEA. Trimming removed 4 bases at V and 0 bases at J, with 13 bases between. This CDR3 is built from 14 residues.

The sample holds a few counts of this clone. One end of the junction varies from germline; a read error may be responsible. The chain has TRBV29-1 and TRBJ2-1; perhaps TRBD1 as D (5 bases). This CDR3 comprises 14 residues. The germline CDR1 and CDR2 sequences are SQVTM and ANQGSEA. CDR3 amino acids: CSVPILVSGQYQIF. The CDR3 DNA reads as TGCAGCGTTCCTATACTGGTCTCCGGACAATATCAGATCTTC.

V and J are TRBV5-1 and TRBJ2-2; 10 bases are a match to TRBD1. This CDR3 spans 14 amino acids. In germline, CDR1 is SGHRS, CDR2 YFSETQ. V shed 4 bases, J shed 6 bases, and the junction held 3 bases outside the gene matches. CDR3 DNA sequence: TGCGCCAGCAGCCGAGGGACAGGGGCCGGGGAGCTGTTTTTT. It specifies CASSRGTGAGELFF.

The gene calls are TRBV27 and TRBJ1-2; a weak D match, TRBD1 (6 bases). The CDR3 has 16 residues. The V end lost 5 bases, the J end lost 4 bases, and 20 bases lay between the germline ends. Germline V lookup: CDR1 MNHEY, CDR2 SMNVEV (reference sequence). The CDR3 region is CASSTYRPGRGYGYTF. The CDR3 region has the DNA TGTGCCAGCAGTACGTACCGACCGGGCAGGGGCTATGGCTACACCTTC.

This clone has a handful of counts. The same CDR3 also results from other DNA sequences found in this sample. The chain has TRBV4-2 and TRBJ1-4, with D possibly being TRBD1 (5 bases). This CDR3 is built from 15 residues. The V gene's germline CDR1 is LGHNA and CDR2 YNFKEQ. The V gene lost 3 bases and the J gene lost 3 bases, with 11 bases spanning the gap. CDR3 bases: TGTGCCAGCAGCCAGGGTGGACAAGCTAATGAAAAACTGTTTTTT. Its translation is CASSQGGQANEKLFF.

J is TRBJ1-5 and V is TRBV6-1, with D possibly matching TRBD1 (5 bases). Germline V gene lookup returns CDR1 MNHNS and CDR2 SASEGT. Trimming cost V 6 bases and J 5 bases, with 11 bases left between them. The CDR3 runs to 13 residues. The CDR3: CASRRVGDQPQHF. Written as DNA, the CDR3 is TGTGCCAGCAGAAGGGTGGGGGATCAGCCCCAGCATTTT.

A few counts support this clone. The chain carries TRBV5-8 and TRBJ1-1; TRBD1 is a possible D gene (6 bases). From germline, CDR1 is SGHTS and CDR2 YDEGEE. V was trimmed by 2 bases and J by 5 bases, leaving 10 bases between them. The CDR3 extends over 13 amino acids. The CDR3 loop reads CASSLQGFTEAFF. The CDR3 DNA reads TGTGCCAGCAGCTTACAGGGTTTTACTGAAGCTTTCTTT.

V is TRBV28 and J is TRBJ1-1; maybe TRBD1 (5 bases). Germline CDR1 is MDHEN and CDR2 is SYDVKM. Trimming took 7 bases from V and 4 from J, leaving 10 bases between them. CDR3 size: 12 residues. Here the CDR3 reads CASIRGATEAFF. CDR3 in DNA: TGTGCCAGCATCAGAGGGGCCACTGAAGCTTTCTTT.

The V gene is TRBV18, the J gene TRBJ2-6, with D maybe TRBD1 (6 bases). Trimming cost V 5 bases and J 3 bases, with 17 bases left between them. The CDR3 is made up of 17 amino acids. CDR1 KGHSH and CDR2 LQKENI come from the germline V gene. The CDR3 DNA sequence: TGTGCCAGCTCATCCGGGACATCGACGGGTGGGGCCAACGTCCTGACTTTC. It translates to CASSSGTSTGGANVLTF.

The chain has TRBV18 and TRBJ2-1; D unclear. Trimming shortened V by 3 bases and J by 10 bases, and 13 bases separated the two germline ends. The CDR3 is 13 residues long. Germline V gene sequence: CDR1 KGHSH, CDR2 LQKENI. The CDR3 loop reads CASSPGIDYEQFF. In nucleotides, the CDR3 is TGTGCCAGCTCACCGGGAATAGATTACGAGCAGTTCTTC.

The chain joins TRBV5-1 to TRBJ2-3, with 8 nucleotides matching TRBD2. Germline V CDR1 and CDR2: SGHRS, YFSETQ. The V segment lost 1 base and the J segment 1 base; nucleotides outside the gene matches: 2. The CDR3 is 15 amino acids. This CDR3 reads CASSLTGGGTDTQYF. CDR3 bases: TGCGCCAGCAGCTTGACGGGAGGGGGCACAGATACGCAGTATTTT.

The chain joins TRBV9 to TRBJ1-4; a possible D gene is TRBD1 (5 bases). Looked up from germline, CDR1 is SGDLS and CDR2 is YYNGEE. This CDR3 is built from 15 residues. V dropped 5 bases and J dropped 3 bases, with 14 bases sitting between them. CDR3 region: CASSVYQGANEKLFF. CDR3 DNA: TGTGCCAGCAGTGTATACCAGGGTGCTAATGAAAAACTGTTTTTT.

V is TRBV29-1 and J is TRBJ2-7, with TRBD1 matching over 8 bases. CDR1 SQVTM and CDR2 ANQGSEA come from the germline V gene. The junction had 11 bases not matched to a gene; V was cut back by 6 bases and J by 4 bases. The CDR3 spans 14 residues. The CDR3 coding sequence is TGCAGCGTCCAAGCCAGGGACAGGACATACGAGCAGTACTTC. Translating it yields CSVQARDRTYEQYF.

The J gene is TRBJ2-7, the V gene TRBV7-3; tentative D call: TRBD2 (5 bases). Trimming shortened V by 2 bases and J by 6 bases, and 11 bases separated the two germline ends. This CDR3 spans 13 amino acids. Germline V gene data show CDR1 as SGHTA and CDR2 as FQGTGA. DNA of the CDR3: TGTGCCAGCAGCTTAGCTCCGGGGAGCGAGCAGTACTTC. It specifies CASSLAPGSEQYF. The entire variable domain, with the rest obtained from reference TRBV7-3 and TRBJ2-7, is as follows: GAGVSQTPSNKVTEKGKYVELRCDPISGHTALYWYRQSLGQGPEFLIYFQGTGAADDSGLPNDRFFAVRPEGSVSTLKIQRTERGDSAVYLCASSLAPGSEQYFGPGTRLTVT.

The chain recombines TRBV5-8 with TRBJ2-7; TRBD2 aligns across 7 bases. J lost 6 bases, V lost 0 bases, and 9 bases had no gene match. The V gene's germline CDR1 is SGHTS and CDR2 YDEGEE. The CDR3 has 15 residues. CDR3 protein: CASSLGWEGPREQYF. CDR3 coding DNA: TGTGCCAGCAGCTTGGGGTGGGAGGGCCCTCGCGAGCAGTACTTC.

This chain joins TRBV6-1 and TRBJ2-7; D is possibly TRBD1 or TRBD2 (6 bases each). The CDR3 covers 14 residues. Germline V lookup: CDR1 MNHNS, CDR2 SASEGT. V lost 5 bases, J lost 1 base, and 12 bases lay in between. The CDR3 sequence is CASSPEGGSYEQYF. CDR3 bases: TGTGCCAGCAGTCCAGAGGGGGGATCCTACGAGCAGTACTTC.

The rearrangement links TRBV5-1 to TRBJ1-3; TRBD1 aligns across 8 bases. The CDR3 covers 16 residues. The J segment lost 2 bases and the V segment lost 5 bases, leaving 9 bases of the junction unmatched. Germline V gene lookup returns CDR1 SGHRS and CDR2 YFSETQ. The CDR3 sequence: CASSRVLTGAGNTIYF. In nucleotides, the CDR3 is TGCGCCAGCAGTAGGGTCCTGACAGGGGCTGGAAACACCATATATTTT.

This rearrangement joins TRBV28 to TRBJ2-6; D unresolved. This CDR3 is built from 15 residues. The V gene lost 8 bases and the J gene lost 3 bases, with 14 bases spanning the gap. Germline V gene sequence: CDR1 MDHEN, CDR2 SYDVKM. DNA of the CDR3: TGTGCCAGCCTCCGGGCACAATTTGGGGCCAACGTCCTGACTTTC. Translation gives CASLRAQFGANVLTF.

The chain joins TRBV5-6 to TRBJ1-2; possibly TRBD1 for D (5 bases). V was clipped by 0 bases and J by 2 bases, with 8 bases between them. The germline V gene encodes CDR1 SGHDT and CDR2 YYEEEE. This CDR3 has 14 residues. The CDR3: CASSLEAGNYGYTF. The CDR3 region has the DNA TGTGCCAGCAGCTTGGAGGCAGGGAACTATGGCTACACCTTC.

The J gene is TRBJ2-7, the V gene TRBV28; D is perhaps TRBD2 (6 bases). This CDR3 has 13 residues. Germline assignment: CDR1 MDHEN and CDR2 SYDVKM. V lost 8 bases and J lost 4, with 15 bases in between. The CDR3 sequence: CASLYPGGYEQYF. CDR3 bases: TGTGCCAGCTTATACCCTGGAGGGTACGAGCAGTACTTC.

The V and J genes are TRBV6-1 and TRBJ1-2; D gene ambiguous. V was clipped by 10 bases and J by 4 bases, with 19 bases between them. Germline CDR1 and CDR2: MNHNS and SASEGT. CDR3 length: 14 amino acids. CDR3: CATVQWGMSYGYTF. Here the CDR3 DNA reads TGTGCCACTGTGCAATGGGGAATGAGCTATGGCTACACCTTC.

In its sample, this clone was seen many times. The chain employs TRBV11-2 and TRBJ1-5, with 7 positions matching TRBD1. Germline values: CDR1 SGHAT, CDR2 FQNNGV. The ends lost 0 bases at V and 11 bases at J; junction bases unmatched: 4. The CDR3 is 13 residues long. The CDR3 coding sequence is TGTGCCAGCAGCTTAGAACAGGGGTCAGCCCAGCATTTT. Translating it yields CASSLEQGSAQHF.

The rearrangement links TRBV12-5 to TRBJ1-1, with D uncertain. Trimming removed 7 bases at V and 2 bases at J, with 14 bases between. CDR3 size: 14 residues. Germline V gene data show CDR1 as LGHNT and CDR2 as FRNRAP. CDR3 coding DNA: TGTGCTAGTGCCCAACTCGGCAGTAACACTGAAGCTTTCTTT. Amino acid sequence: CASAQLGSNTEAFF.

Only one count was recorded for this clone. This chain joins TRBV20-1 and TRBJ2-1; perhaps TRBD1 as D (5 bases). The CDR3 is 10 amino acids. Trimming stripped 6 bases from V and 10 bases from J, with 10 bases between. Germline assignment: CDR1 DFQATT and CDR2 SNEGSKA (reference sequence). The CDR3 spells CSARTWEQFF. The CDR3 DNA is TGCAGTGCCAGGACATGGGAGCAGTTCTTC.

On this clone itself: One base away lies a much larger clone, so this may be a sequencing read error. Here the CDR3 reads CASSYSISTEASF. The CDR3 coding sequence is TGTGCCAGCAGTTACTCTATCAGCACTGAAGCTTCCTTT. The V gene is TRBV6-6, the J gene TRBJ1-1; the D is unclear. Looked up from germline, CDR1 is MNHNY and CDR2 is SVGAGI (reference sequence). The CDR3 is made up of 13 amino acids.